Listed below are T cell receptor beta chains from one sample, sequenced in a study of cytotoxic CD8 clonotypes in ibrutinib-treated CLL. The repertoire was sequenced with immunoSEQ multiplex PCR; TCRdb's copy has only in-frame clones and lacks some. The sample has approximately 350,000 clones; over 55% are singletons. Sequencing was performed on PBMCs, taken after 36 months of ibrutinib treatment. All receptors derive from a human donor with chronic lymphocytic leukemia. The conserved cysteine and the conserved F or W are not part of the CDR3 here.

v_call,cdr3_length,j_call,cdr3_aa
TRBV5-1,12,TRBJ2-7,ASSPWAQGYEQY
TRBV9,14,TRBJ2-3,ASSVEGAASTDTQY
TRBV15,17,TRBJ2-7,ATSSTMTSGSQRAYEQY
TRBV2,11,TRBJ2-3,ASSYRGADTQY
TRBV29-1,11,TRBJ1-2,SVEDRPPNGYT
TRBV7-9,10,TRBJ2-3,ASSLPVGMQY
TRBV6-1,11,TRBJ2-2,ASSPPGIRELF
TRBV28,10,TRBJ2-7,ASRDRVYEQY
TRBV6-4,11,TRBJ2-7,ASIPGQDYEQY
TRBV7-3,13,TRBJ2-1,ASSLSGNSYNEQF
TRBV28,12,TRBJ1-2,ASTPGTANYGYT
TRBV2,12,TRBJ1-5,ASRGTALNQPQH
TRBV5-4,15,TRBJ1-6,ASSKTGGASYNSPLH
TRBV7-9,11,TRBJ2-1,ASSLGLANEQF
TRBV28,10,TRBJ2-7,ASSLVRDEQY
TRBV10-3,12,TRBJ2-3,AISEQVSTDTQY
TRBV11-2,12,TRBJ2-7,ASSRVGRQYEQY
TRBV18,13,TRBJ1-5,ASSPPGGSNQPQH
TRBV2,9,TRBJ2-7,ASSETYEQY
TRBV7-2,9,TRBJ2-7,ASSLDYEQY
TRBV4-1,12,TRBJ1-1,ASRRVTGNTEAF
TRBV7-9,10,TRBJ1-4,AAGHGDEKLF
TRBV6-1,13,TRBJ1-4,ASSGFANTNEKLF
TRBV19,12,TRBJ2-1,ASSIVGSVNEQF
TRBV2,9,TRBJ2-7,ASRDSYEQY
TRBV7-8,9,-,ASSPFREQY
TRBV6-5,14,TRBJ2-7,ASSYQNDGSAYEQY
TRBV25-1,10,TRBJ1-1,ASEGLNTEAF
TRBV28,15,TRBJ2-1,ASSLFTMATSYNEQF
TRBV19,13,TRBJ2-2,ASSLLAGPFGELF
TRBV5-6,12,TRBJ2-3,ASSPYRTSDTQY
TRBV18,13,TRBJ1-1,ASSPPVPLNTEAF
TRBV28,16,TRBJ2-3,ASSYRTGRVHGTDTQY
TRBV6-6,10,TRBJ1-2,ASRPPEYGYT
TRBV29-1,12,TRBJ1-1,SVEGGLRDTEAF
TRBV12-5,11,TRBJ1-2,ASGFYNAYGYT
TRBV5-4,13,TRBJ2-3,ASRGRAGNTDTQY
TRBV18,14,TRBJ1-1,ASSPRTRYLNTEAF
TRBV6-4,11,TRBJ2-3,ASSRLATDTQY
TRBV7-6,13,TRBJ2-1,ASSLAWIADHEQF
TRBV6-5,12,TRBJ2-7,ASSPGGRSYEQY
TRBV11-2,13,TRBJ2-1,ASSLWVSSYNEQF
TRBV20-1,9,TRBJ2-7,SARQGYEQY
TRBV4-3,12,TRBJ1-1,ASSHYAGNTEAF
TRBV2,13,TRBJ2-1,ASTPHQDSYNEQF
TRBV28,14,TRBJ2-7,ASSTTSGRFSYEQY
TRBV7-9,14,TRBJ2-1,ASSLPPAGGGAEQF
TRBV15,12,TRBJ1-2,ATSRDRGYYGYT
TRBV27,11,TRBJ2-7,ASSTGTVDEQY